Below, 4 T cell receptor beta chains from the same sample are listed, as sequenced in a study of T cell repertoires in cytomegalovirus infection. These receptors are not linked to any known antigen. MiXCR, run by TCRdb on the reads, gives a single entry per CDR3 protein. The sample shows 900,000 to 950,000 distinct CDR3 sequences, 31% of them seen only once. This material consisted of cultured CD8+ T cells from PBMCs, taken from culture after CMV antigen stimulation. These receptors all come from a human donor in good health (CMV status not recorded). Some clones in this sample may be carry-over from other donors' samples.

The V and J genes are TRBV6-8 and TRBJ2-5; 14 bases are a match to TRBD2. J was trimmed by 4 bases and V by 7 bases; bases with no gene match: 5. The CDR3 contains 15 residues. From germline, CDR1 is MNHGY and CDR2 SAAAGT. The CDR3 sequence is CASTPGLAGVETQYF. As DNA, the CDR3 is TGTGCCAGCACCCCGGGACTAGCGGGGGTAGAGACCCAGTACTTC.

The chain's CDR3 is CASSLAPQGGDGYTF. The CDR3, as DNA: TGTGCCAGCAGTTTAGCGCCACAGGGTGGGGATGGCTACACCTTC. The gene calls are TRBV12-3 or TRBV12-4 and TRBJ1-2; tentative D call: TRBD1 (6 bases). This CDR3 contains 15 residues. V was pared by 0 bases and J by 6 bases, with 14 bases between.

This chain connects TRBV28 to TRBJ2-7, with D possibly being TRBD2 (7 bases). Germline V gene sequence: CDR1 MDHEN, CDR2 SYDVKM. This CDR3 contains 14 residues. Deletions cut 7 bases from V and 6 bases from J, with 19 bases between. The CDR3 sequence: CASTPRGAPREQYV. The CDR3 nucleotides read TGTGCCAGCACCCCCCGGGGGGCTCCGCGCGAGCAGTACGTC.

The genes are TRBV11-2 and TRBJ2-7, with unresolved D. CDR1 SGHAT and CDR2 FQNNGV come from the germline V gene. V lost 7 bases and J 0 bases, leaving 7 bases between the germline ends. The CDR3 has 12 residues. The chain's CDR3 is CASTLDSYEQYF. The CDR3 DNA reads as TGTGCCAGCACCTTGGACTCCTACGAGCAGTACTTC.